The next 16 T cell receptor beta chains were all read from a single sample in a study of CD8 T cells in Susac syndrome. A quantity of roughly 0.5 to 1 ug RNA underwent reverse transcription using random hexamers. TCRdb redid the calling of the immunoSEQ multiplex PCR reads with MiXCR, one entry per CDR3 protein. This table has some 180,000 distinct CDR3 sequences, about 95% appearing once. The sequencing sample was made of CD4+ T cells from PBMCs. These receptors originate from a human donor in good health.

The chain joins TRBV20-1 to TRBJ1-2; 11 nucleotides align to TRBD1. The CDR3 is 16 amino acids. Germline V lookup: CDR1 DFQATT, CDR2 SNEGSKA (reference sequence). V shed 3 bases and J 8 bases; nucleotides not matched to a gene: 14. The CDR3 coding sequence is TGCAGTGCTAGTGCCGGGACAGGGGGAGAGGTGGAAGGCTACACCTTC. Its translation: CSASAGTGGEVEGYTF.

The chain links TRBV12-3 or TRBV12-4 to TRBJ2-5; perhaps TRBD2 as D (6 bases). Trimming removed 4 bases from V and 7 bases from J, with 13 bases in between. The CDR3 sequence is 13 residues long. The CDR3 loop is CASSWDSVGTQYF. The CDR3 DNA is TGTGCCAGCAGTTGGGACTCCGTAGGGACCCAGTACTTC.

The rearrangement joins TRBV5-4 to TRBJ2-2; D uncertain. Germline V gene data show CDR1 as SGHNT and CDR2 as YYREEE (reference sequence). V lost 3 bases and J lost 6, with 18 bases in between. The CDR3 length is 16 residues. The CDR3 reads CASSSSGVLVPGELFF. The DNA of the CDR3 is TGTGCCAGCAGCTCCTCTGGAGTTCTAGTGCCCGGGGAGCTGTTTTTT.

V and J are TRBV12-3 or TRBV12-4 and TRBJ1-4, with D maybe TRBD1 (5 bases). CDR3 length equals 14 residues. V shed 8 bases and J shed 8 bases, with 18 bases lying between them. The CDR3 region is CASSIRGGGEKLFF. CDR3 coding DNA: TGTGCCAGCTCCATCCGGGGGGGAGGAGAAAAACTGTTTTTT.

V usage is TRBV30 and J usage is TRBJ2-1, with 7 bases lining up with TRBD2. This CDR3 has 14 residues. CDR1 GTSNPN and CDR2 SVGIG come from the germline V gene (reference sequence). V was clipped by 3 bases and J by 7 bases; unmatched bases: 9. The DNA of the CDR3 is TGTGCCTGGAGATGGGGCGGGAGTCTGAATGAGCAGTTCTTC. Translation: CAWRWGGSLNEQFF.

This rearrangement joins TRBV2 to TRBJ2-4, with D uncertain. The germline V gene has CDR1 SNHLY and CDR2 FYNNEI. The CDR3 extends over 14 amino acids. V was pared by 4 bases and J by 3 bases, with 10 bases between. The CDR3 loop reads CASSGMGGKNIQYF. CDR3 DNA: TGTGCCAGCAGTGGTATGGGCGGCAAAAACATTCAGTACTTC.

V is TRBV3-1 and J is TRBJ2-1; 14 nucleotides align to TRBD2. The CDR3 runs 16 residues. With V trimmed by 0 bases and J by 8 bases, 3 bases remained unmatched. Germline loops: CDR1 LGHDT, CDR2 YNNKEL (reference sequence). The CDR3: CASSQEGTSGSHEQFF. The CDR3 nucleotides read TGTGCCAGCAGCCAAGAGGGGACTAGCGGGAGTCATGAGCAGTTCTTC.

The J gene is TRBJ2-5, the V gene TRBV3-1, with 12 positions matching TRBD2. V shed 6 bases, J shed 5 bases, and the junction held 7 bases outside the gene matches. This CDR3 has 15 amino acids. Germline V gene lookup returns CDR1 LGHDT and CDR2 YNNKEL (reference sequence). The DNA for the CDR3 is TGTGCCAGCAGACTCGGACTAGCGGGAATCGAGACCCAGTACTTC. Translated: CASRLGLAGIETQYF.

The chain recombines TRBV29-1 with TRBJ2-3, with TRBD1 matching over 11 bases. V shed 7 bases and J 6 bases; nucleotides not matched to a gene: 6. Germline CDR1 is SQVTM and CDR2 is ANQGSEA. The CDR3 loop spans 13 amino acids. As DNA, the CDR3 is TGCAGCGGGACAGGGGGCCTGGATGATACGCAGTATTTT. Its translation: CSGTGGLDDTQYF.

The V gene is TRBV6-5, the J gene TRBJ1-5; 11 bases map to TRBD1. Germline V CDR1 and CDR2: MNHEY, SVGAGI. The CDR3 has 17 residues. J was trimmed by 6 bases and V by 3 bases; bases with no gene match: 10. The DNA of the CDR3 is TGTGCCAGCAGTTATTCACAAGGGACAGGGGGTACTCAGCCCCAGCATTTT. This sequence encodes CASSYSQGTGGTQPQHF.

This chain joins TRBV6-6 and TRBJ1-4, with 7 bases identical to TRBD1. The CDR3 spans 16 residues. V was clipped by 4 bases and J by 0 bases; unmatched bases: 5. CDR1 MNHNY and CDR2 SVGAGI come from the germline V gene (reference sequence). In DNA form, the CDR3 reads TGTGCCAGCAGTTGGGGGGACAGAGCAACTAATGAAAAACTGTTTTTT. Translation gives CASSWGDRATNEKLFF.

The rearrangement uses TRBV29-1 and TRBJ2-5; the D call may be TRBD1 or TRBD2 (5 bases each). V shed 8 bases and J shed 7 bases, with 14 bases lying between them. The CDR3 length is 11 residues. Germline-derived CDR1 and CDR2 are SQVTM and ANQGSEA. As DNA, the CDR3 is TGCAGCTTCCGGGACGCCTGGACCCAGTACTTC. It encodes CSFRDAWTQYF.

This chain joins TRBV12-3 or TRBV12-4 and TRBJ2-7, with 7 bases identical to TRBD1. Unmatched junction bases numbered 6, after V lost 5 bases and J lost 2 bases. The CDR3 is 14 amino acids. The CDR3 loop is CASSRGQEPYEQYF. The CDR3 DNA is TGTGCCAGCAGTCGAGGACAGGAACCCTACGAGCAGTACTTC.

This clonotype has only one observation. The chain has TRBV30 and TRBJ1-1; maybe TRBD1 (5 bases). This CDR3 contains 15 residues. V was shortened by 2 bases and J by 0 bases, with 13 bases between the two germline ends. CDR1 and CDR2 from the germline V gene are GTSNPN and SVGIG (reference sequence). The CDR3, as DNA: TGTGCCTGGAGTCCACTCAGGGATTTGAACACTGAAGCTTTCTTT. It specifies CAWSPLRDLNTEAFF. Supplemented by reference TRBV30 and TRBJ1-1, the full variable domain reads SQTIHQWPATLVQPVGSPLSLECTVEGTSNPNLYWYRQAAGRGLQLLFYSVGIGQISSEVPQNLSASRPQDRQFILSSKKLLLSDSGFYLCAWSPLRDLNTEAFFGQGTRLTVV.

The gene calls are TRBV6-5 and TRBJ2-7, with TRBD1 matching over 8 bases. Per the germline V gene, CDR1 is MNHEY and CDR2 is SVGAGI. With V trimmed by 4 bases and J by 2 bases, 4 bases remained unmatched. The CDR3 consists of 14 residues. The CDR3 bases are TGTGCCAGCAGTTGGCAGGGGGCCGCCTACGAGCAGTACTTC. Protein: CASSWQGAAYEQYF.

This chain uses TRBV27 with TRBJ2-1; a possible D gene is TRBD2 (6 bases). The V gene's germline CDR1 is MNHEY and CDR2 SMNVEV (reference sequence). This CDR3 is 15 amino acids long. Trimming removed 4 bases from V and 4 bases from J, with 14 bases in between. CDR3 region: CASSWASETYNEQFF. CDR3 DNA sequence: TGTGCCAGCAGTTGGGCTAGCGAAACGTACAATGAGCAGTTCTTC.